This T cell receptor (beta chain) was captured in a study of T cell responses to AZD1222 COVID-19 vaccine. Profiling relied on immunoSEQ multiplex PCR, and the TCRdb table lists in-frame clones only, not all of them. This sample yields over 110,000 clones, of which 80% to 95% are seen a single time; 3.1% belongs to the top ten. Germline-derived CDR1 and CDR2 are SGDLS and YYNGEE. The V gene lost 4 bases and the J gene lost 2 bases, with 7 bases spanning the gap. CDR3 length: 13 residues. The source of this sequence is an adult in good health. J is TRBJ1-3 and V is TRBV9; no reliable D call. The sample in question was peripheral blood, obtained on day 0 of AZD1222 vaccination. This CDR3 reads CASSFGTGNTIYF. The CDR3 DNA is TGTGCCAGCAGCTTCGGGACTGGAAACACCATATATTTT. Using reference TRBV9 and TRBJ1-3 for the parts outside the CDR3, the full variable domain is DSGVTQTPKHLITATGQRVTLRCSPRSGDLSVYWYQQSLDQGLQFLIQYYNGEERAKGNILERFSAQQFPDLHSELNLSSLELGDSALYFCASSFGTGNTIYFGEGSWLTVV.